The entry below gives a single TCR beta chain sequence along with its context. This specimen comes from a study of blood T cell repertoires in COVID-19. The CDR3 spans 11 residues. Trimming cost V 8 bases and J 0 bases, with 4 bases left between them. Germline V gene sequence: CDR1 SNHLY, CDR2 FYNNEI. Assay used: immunoSEQ multiplex PCR; TCRdb lists only in-frame clones, some missing. This sample has 200,000 to 300,000 clones, with about nine tenths found just once. V usage is TRBV2 and J usage is TRBJ1-1; D remains unclear. The sample comprised PBMCs or T cells enriched from blood (not recorded which). The sequence was collected from a woman aged 40 to 50 with acute COVID-19. For the CDR3, the DNA is TGTGCCAGCCTTATGAACACTGAAGCTTTCTTT. Translated, it gives CASLMNTEAFF.